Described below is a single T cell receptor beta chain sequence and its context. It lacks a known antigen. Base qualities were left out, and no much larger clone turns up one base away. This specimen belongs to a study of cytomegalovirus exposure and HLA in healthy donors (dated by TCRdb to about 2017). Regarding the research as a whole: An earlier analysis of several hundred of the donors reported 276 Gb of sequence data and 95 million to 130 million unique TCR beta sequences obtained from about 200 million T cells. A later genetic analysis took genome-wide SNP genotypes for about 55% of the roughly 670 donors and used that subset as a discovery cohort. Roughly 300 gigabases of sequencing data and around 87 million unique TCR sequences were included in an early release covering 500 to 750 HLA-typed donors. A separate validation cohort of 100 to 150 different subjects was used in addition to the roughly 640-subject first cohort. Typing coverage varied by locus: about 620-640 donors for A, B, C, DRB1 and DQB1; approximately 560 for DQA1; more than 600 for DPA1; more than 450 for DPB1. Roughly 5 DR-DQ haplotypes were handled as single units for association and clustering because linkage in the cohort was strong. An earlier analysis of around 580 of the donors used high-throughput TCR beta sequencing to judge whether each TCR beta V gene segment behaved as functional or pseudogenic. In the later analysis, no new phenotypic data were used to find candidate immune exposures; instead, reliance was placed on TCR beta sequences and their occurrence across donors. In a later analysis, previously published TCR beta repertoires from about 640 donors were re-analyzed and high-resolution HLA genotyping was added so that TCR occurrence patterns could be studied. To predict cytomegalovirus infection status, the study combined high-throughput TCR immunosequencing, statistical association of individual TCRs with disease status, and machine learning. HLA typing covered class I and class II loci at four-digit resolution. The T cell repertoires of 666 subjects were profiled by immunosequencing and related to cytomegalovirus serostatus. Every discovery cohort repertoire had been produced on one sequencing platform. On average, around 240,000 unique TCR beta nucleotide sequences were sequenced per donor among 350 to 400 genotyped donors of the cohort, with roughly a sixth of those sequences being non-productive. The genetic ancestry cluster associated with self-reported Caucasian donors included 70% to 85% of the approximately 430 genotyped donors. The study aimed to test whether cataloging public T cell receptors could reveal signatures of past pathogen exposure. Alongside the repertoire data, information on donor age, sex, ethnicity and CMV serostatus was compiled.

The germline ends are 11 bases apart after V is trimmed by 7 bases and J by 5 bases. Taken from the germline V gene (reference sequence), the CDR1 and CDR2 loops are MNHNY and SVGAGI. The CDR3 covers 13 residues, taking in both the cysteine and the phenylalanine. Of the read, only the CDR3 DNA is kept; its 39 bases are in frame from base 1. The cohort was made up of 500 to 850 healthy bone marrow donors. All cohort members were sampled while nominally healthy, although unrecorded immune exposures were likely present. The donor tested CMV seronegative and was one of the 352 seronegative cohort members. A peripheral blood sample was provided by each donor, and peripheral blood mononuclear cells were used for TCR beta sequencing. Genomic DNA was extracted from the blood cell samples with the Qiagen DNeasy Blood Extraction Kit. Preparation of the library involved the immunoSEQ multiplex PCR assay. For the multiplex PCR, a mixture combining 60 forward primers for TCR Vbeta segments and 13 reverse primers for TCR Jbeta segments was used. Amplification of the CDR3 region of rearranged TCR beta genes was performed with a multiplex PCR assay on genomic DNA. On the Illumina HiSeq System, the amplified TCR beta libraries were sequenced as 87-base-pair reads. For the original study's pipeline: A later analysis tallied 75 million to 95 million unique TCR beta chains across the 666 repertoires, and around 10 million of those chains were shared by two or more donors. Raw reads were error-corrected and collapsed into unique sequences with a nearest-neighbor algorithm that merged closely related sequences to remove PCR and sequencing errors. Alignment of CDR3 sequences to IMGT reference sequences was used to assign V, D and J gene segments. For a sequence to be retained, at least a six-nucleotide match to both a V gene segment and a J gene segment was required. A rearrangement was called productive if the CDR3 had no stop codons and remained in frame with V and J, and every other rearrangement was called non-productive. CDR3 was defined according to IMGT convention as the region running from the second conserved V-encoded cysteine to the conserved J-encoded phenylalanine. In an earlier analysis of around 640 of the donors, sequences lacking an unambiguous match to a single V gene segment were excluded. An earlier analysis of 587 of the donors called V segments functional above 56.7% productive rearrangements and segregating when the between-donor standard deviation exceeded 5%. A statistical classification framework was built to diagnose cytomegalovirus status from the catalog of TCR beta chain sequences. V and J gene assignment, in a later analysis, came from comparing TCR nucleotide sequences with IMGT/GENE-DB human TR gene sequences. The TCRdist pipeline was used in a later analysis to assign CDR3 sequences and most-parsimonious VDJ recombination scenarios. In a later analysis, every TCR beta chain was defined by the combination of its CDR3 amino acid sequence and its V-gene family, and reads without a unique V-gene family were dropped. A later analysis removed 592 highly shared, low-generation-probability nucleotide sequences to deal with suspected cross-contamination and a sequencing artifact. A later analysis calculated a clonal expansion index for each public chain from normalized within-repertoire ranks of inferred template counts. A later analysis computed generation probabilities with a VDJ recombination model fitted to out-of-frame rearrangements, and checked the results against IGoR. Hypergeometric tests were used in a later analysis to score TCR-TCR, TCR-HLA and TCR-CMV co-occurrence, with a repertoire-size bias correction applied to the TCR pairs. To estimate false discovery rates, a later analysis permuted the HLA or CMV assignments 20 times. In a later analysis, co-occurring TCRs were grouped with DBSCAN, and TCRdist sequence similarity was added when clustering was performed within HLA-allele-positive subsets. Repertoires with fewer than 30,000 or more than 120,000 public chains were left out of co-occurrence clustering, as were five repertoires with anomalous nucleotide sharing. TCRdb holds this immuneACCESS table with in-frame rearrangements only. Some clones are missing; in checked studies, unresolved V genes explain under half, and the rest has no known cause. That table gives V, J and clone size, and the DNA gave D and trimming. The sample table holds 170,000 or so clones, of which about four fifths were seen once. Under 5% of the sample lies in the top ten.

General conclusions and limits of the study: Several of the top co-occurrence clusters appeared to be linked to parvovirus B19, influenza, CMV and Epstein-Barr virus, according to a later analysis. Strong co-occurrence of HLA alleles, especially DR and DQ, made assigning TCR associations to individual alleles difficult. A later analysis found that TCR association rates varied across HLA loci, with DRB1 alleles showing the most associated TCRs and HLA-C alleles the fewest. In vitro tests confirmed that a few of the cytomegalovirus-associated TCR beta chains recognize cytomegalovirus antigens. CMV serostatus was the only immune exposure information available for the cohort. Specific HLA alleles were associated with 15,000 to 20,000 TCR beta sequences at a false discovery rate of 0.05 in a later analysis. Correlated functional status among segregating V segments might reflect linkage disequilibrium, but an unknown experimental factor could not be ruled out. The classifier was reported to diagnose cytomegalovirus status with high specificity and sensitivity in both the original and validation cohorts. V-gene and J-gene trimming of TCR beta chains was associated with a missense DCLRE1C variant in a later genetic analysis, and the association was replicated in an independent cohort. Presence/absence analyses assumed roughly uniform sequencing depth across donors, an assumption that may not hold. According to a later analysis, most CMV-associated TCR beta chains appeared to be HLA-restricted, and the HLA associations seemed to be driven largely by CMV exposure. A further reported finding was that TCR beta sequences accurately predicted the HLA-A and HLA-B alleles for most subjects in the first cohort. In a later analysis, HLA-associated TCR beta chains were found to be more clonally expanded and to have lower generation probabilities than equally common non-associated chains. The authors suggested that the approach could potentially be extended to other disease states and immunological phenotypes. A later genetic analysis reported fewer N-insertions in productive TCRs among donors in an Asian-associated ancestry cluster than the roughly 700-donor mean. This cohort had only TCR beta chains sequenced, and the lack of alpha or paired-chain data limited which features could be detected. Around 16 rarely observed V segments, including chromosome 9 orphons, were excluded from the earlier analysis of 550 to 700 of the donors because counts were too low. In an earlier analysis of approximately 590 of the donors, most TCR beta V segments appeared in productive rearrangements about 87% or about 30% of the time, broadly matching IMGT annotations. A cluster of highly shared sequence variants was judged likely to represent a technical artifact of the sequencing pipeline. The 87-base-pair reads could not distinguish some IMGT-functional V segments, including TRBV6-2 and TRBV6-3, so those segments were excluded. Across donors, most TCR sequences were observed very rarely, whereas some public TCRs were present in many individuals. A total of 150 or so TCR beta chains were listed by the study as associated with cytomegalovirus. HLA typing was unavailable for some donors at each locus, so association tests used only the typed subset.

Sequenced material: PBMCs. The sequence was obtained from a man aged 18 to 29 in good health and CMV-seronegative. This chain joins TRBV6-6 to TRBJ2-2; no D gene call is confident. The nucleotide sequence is TGTGCCAGCAATTCAGCAGGTACCGGGGAGCTGTTTTTT. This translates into CASNSAGTGELFF.